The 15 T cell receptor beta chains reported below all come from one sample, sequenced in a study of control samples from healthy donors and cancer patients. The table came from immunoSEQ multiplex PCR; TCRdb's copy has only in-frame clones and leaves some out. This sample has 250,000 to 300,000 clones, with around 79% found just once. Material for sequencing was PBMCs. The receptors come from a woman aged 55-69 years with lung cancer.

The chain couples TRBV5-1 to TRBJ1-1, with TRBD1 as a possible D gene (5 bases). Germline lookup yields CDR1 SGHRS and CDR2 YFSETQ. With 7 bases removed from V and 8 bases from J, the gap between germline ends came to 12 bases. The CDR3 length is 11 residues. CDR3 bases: TGCGCCAGCCGGTTTAGGGGCGAAGCTTTCTTT. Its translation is CASRFRGEAFF.

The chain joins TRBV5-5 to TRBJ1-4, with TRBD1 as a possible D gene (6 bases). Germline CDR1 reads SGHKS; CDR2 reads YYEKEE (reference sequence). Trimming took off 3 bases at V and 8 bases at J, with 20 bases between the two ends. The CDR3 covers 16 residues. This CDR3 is CASSYGTGREWEKLFF. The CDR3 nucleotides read TGTGCCAGCAGCTACGGTACAGGGAGGGAATGGGAAAAACTGTTTTTT. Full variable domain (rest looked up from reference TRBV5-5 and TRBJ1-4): DAGVTQSPTHLIKTRGQQVTLRCSPISGHKSVSWYQQVLGQGPQFIFQYYEKEERGRGNFPDRFSARQFPNYSSELNVNALLLGDSALYLCASSYGTGREWEKLFFGSGTQLSVL.

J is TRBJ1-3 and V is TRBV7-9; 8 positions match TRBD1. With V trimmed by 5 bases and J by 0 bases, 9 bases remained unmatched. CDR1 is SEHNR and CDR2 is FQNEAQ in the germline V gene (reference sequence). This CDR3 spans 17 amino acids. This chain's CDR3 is CASSEGTGAVSGNTIYF. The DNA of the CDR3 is TGTGCCAGCAGCGAGGGGACAGGCGCTGTCTCTGGAAACACCATATATTTT.

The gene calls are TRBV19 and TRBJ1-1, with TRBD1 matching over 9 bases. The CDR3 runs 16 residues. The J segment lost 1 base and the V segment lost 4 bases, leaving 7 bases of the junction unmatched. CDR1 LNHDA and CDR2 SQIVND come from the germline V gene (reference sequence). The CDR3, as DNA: TGTGCCAGTAGTAGGGTGGACAGGGGCTCGAACACTGAAGCTTTCTTT. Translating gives CASSRVDRGSNTEAFF.

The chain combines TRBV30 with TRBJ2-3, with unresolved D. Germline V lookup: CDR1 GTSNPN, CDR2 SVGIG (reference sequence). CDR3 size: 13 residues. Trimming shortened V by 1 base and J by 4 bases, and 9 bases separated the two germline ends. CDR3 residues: CAWSGLGPDTQYF. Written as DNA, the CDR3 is TGTGCCTGGAGTGGCCTTGGGCCAGATACGCAGTATTTT.

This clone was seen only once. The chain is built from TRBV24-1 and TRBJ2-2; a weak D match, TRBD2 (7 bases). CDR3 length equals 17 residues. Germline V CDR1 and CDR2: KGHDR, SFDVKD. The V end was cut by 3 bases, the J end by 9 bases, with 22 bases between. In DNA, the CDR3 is TGTGCCACCAGTGATATTAGGGGGGGGAAGCTTGTCCGGGAGCTGTTTTTT. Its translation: CATSDIRGGKLVRELFF.

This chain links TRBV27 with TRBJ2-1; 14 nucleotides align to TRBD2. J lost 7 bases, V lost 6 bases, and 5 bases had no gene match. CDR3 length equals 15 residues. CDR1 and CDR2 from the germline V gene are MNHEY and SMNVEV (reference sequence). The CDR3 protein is CASRRLAGGFNEQFF. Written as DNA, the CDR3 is TGTGCCAGCAGGAGACTAGCGGGAGGGTTTAATGAGCAGTTCTTC.

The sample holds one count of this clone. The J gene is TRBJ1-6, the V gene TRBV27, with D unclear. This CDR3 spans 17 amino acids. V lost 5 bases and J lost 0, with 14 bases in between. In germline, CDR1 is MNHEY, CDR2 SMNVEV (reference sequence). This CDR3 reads CASSADAFNSYNSPLHF. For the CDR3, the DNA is TGTGCCAGCAGTGCGGACGCCTTTAACTCCTATAATTCACCCCTCCACTTT.

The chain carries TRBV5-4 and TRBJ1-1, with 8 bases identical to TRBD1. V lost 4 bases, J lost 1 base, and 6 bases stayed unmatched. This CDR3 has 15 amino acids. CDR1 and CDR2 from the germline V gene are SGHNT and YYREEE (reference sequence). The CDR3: CASSGGQGPNTEAFF. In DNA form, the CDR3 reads TGTGCCAGCAGCGGAGGACAGGGCCCGAACACTGAAGCTTTCTTT. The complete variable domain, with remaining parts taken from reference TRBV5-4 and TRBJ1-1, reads ETGVTQSPTHLIKTRGQQVTLRCSSQSGHNTVSWYQQALGQGPQFIFQYYREEENGRGNFPPRFSGLQFPNYSSELNVNALELDDSALYLCASSGGQGPNTEAFFGQGTRLTVV.

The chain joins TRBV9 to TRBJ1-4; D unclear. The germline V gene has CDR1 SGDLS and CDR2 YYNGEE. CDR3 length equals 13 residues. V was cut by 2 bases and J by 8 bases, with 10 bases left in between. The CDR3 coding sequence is TGTGCCAGCAGCGTTGGATTGCGCGAAAAACTGTTTTTT. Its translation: CASSVGLREKLFF.

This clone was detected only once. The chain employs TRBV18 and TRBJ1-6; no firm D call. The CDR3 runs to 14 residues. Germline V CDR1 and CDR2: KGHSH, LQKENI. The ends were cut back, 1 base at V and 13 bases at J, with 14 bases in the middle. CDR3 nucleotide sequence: TGTGCCAGCTCACCACTTGATACGGAGTTTCCCCTCCACTTT. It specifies CASSPLDTEFPLHF.

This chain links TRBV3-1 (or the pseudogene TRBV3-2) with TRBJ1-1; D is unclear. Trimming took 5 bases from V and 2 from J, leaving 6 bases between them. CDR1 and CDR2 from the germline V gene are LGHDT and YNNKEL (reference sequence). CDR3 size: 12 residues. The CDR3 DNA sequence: TGTGCCAGCAGCGTTATCAACACTGAAGCTTTCTTT. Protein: CASSVINTEAFF.

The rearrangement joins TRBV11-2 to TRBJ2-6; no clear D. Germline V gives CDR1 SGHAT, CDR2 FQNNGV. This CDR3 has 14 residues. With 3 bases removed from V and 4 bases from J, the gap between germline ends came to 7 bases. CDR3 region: CASSFRSGANVLTF. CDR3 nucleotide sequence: TGTGCCAGCAGCTTCCGAAGCGGGGCCAACGTCCTGACTTTC.

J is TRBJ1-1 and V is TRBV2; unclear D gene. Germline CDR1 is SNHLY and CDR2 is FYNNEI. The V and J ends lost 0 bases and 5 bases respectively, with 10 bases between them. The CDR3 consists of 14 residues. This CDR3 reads CASSEARRGTEAFF. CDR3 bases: TGTGCCAGCAGTGAAGCGCGCAGAGGAACTGAAGCTTTCTTT. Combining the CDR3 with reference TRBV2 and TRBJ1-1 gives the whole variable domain EPEVTQTPSHQVTQMGQEVILRCVPISNHLYFYWYRQILGQKVEFLVSFYNNEISEKSEIFDDQFSVERPDGSNFTLKIRSTKLEDSAMYFCASSEARRGTEAFFGQGTRLTVV.

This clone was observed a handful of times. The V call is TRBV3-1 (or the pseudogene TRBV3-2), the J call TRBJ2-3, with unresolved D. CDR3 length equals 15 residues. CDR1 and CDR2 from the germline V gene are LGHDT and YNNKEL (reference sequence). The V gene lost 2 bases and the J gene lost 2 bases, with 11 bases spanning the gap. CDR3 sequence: CASSQMRSSTDTQYF. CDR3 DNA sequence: TGTGCCAGCAGCCAAATGCGGTCCTCCACAGATACGCAGTATTTT.